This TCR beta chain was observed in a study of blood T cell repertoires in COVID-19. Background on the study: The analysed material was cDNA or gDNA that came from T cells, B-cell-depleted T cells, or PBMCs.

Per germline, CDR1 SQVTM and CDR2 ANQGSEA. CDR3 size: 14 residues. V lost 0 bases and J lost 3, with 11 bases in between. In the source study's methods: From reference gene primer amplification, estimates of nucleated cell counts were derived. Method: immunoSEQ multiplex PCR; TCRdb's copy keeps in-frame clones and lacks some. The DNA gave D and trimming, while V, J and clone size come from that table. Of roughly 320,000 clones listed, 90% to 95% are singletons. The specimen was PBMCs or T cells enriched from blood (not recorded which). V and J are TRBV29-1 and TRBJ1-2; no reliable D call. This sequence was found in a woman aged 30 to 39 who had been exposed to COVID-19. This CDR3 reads CSVEDGVGHYGYTF. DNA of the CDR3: TGCAGCGTTGAAGATGGAGTCGGCCACTATGGCTACACCTTC.